Listed below are T cell receptor beta chains from one sample, sequenced in a study of OX40 agonist ivuxolimab in advanced cancers. The repertoire was sequenced with immunoSEQ multiplex PCR; TCRdb's copy has only in-frame clones and lacks some. The profile shows tens of thousands of clones, over 75% of them singletons. The sample in question was CD4+ or CD8+ T cells sorted from blood, obtained in a trial of the OX40 agonist ivuxolimab. The receptors were gathered from an adult with an advanced solid tumor such as melanoma, head and neck, liver or kidney cancer. CDR3s include the opening cysteine and the closing phenylalanine or tryptophan. D genes are given only for firm matches. Clone size is shown for a subset of rows, as once, few, many or a class of expanded clone.

d_call	clone_size	v_call	j_call	cdr3_nt	cdr3_aa
TRBD2	-	TRBV11-1	TRBJ2-3	TGTGCCAGCAGCCCACTAGCGGCTGTCACAGATACGCAGTATTTT	CASSPLAAVTDTQYF
TRBD2	-	TRBV14	TRBJ2-3	TGTGCCAGCAGCCAAGGCCTCTGGGTAGCGGGGTATGATACGCAGTATTTT	CASSQGLWVAGYDTQYF
-	-	TRBV11-3	TRBJ2-2	TGTGCCAGCAGCTTAGATCCCAGGGCGGCCACCGGGGAGCTGTTTTTT	CASSLDPRAATGELFF
TRBD2	-	TRBV28	TRBJ2-7	TGTGCCAGCAGGGCTAGCGGACTGTCTGTGGACGAGCAGTACTTC	CASRASGLSVDEQYF
-	-	TRBV14	TRBJ2-1	TGTGCCAGCAGCCAAGTTGGGAGCAATGAGCAGTTCTTC	CASSQVGSNEQFF
-	-	TRBV9	TRBJ1-2	TGTGCCAGCAGCGAGACAGGACTGGACTACACCTTC	CASSETGLDYTF
TRBD1	once	TRBV7-9	TRBJ1-4	TGTGCCAGCAGCTTAGGACAGGGAAATGAAAAACTGTTTTTT	CASSLGQGNEKLFF
TRBD2	-	TRBV27	TRBJ2-5	TGTGCCAGCAGTCCCCTTATGGCGGGGGGCCAAGAGACCCAGTACTTC	CASSPLMAGGQETQYF
-	-	TRBV7-9	TRBJ1-1	TGTGCCAGCAGCTTAGAAATCGCAGGGGACACTGAAGCTTTCTTT	CASSLEIAGDTEAFF
-	medium-sized	TRBV2	TRBJ1-1	TGTGCCAGCAGTGAGGGATTGGGCACTGAAGCTTTCTTT	CASSEGLGTEAFF
TRBD2	-	TRBV15	TRBJ2-2	TGTGCCACCAGCCCTACGACTAGCGGGGGTGACACCGGGGAGCTGTTTTTT	CATSPTTSGGDTGELFF
-	-	TRBV19	TRBJ1-1	TGTGCCAGTAGTATATCGTTCGGGGGAACTGAGGCTTTCTTT	CASSISFGGTEAFF
-	-	TRBV9	TRBJ2-7	TGTGCCTCTGGGGTCCGTGGTGAGCAGTACTTC	CASGVRGEQYF
TRBD1	once	TRBV7-9	TRBJ2-1	TGTGCCAGCAGCTTTTATGGGACAGGGAGTTATGAGCAGTTCTTC	CASSFYGTGSYEQFF
-	-	TRBV9	TRBJ1-1	TGTGCCAGCAGCGTAGCTGGAGGGGTGAACACTGAAGCTTTCTTT	CASSVAGGVNTEAFF
TRBD2	-	TRBV4-1	TRBJ2-3	TGCGCCAGCAGCCAAGGGACTAGCGTTTGGACAGATACGCAGTATTTT	CASSQGTSVWTDTQYF
-	-	TRBV20-1	TRBJ2-5	TGCAGTGCTAGAGATCTAGAGACCCAGTACTTC	CSARDLETQYF
-	-	TRBV5-1	TRBJ2-2	TGCGCCAGCAGCTTGCCCGAGGCCTCTCAGTCCACCGGGGAGCTGTTTTTT	CASSLPEASQSTGELFF
TRBD1	-	TRBV19	TRBJ2-7	TGTGCCAGTAGCTACCGGGACAGGAATATCTACGAGCAGTACTTC	CASSYRDRNIYEQYF
TRBD2	-	TRBV7-3	TRBJ2-1	TGTGCCAGCAGCTTATCTAGCGGAATTTACAATGAGCAGTTCTTC	CASSLSSGIYNEQFF
-	-	TRBV27	TRBJ2-2	TGTGCCAGCAGTTTGGGACCGACAGCCTACACCGGGGAGCTGTTTTTT	CASSLGPTAYTGELFF
-	-	TRBV28	TRBJ2-1	TGTGCCAGCATCGACAGCTCCAGCTCCTACAATGAGCAGTTCTTC	CASIDSSSSYNEQFF
TRBD1	-	TRBV13	TRBJ1-1	TGTGCCAGCAGCGGACCCGGGACAGGTGCTTTCTTT	CASSGPGTGAFF
-	-	TRBV6-1	TRBJ1-2	TGTGCCAGCAGTGAATTGGCTCGGAGGAACTATGGCTACACCTTC	CASSELARRNYGYTF
-	-	TRBV19	TRBJ1-2	TGTGCCATGAGGGATTCCTATGGCTACACCTTC	CAMRDSYGYTF